These T cell receptor beta chains were read from a single sample in a study of T-cell reconstitution after alpha-beta-depleted transplantation in children. TCRdb redid the calling of the PCR reads with MiXCR, one entry per CDR3 protein. Among 200,000 to 250,000 distinct CDR3 sequences listed, around 12% were seen once. The sequencing used PBMCs from the stem cell graft donor, collected from the stem cell graft. These receptors were collected from a human donor who donated a stem cell graft to a child with acute lymphoblastic leukemia. Each CDR3 is given with its conserved first and last residue. The D gene is left open where the match is weak. Clone size appears in some rows only: once, few, many, or a class for an expanded clone.

clone size: NA; J gene: TRBJ2-2; D gene: NA; V gene: TRBV19; CDR3 protein: CASSMGPLYTGELFF; CDR3 DNA: TGTGCCAGTAGTATGGGCCCCCTATACACCGGGGAGCTGTTTTTT
clone size: many; J gene: TRBJ1-2; D gene: NA; V gene: TRBV9; CDR3 protein: CASSVARQGFYGYTF; CDR3 DNA: TGTGCCAGCAGCGTAGCTCGGCAGGGCTTCTATGGCTACACCTTC
clone size: many; J gene: TRBJ2-2; D gene: TRBD1; V gene: TRBV11-2; CDR3 protein: CASRDRDRNTGELFF; CDR3 DNA: TGTGCCAGCAGGGACCGGGACAGGAACACCGGGGAGCTGTTTTTT
clone size: many; J gene: TRBJ2-1; D gene: TRBD2; V gene: TRBV7-9; CDR3 protein: CASSPEGGDEQFF; CDR3 DNA: TGTGCCAGCAGCCCGGAGGGAGGGGATGAGCAGTTCTTC
clone size: many; J gene: TRBJ2-7; D gene: TRBD1; V gene: TRBV20-1; CDR3 protein: CSARDKVRTGAHEQYF; CDR3 DNA: TGCAGTGCTAGAGATAAGGTCCGGACAGGGGCCCACGAGCAGTACTTC
clone size: many; J gene: TRBJ2-7; D gene: NA; V gene: TRBV12-3/TRBV12-4; CDR3 protein: CASSLVAGRTYEQYF; CDR3 DNA: TGTGCCAGCAGTTTAGTGGCGGGAAGGACCTACGAGCAGTACTTC
clone size: NA; J gene: TRBJ2-7; D gene: NA; V gene: TRBV5-1; CDR3 protein: CASSRAGRGDEQYF; CDR3 DNA: TGCGCCAGCAGCCGGGCGGGCAGGGGCGACGAGCAGTACTTC
clone size: many; J gene: TRBJ2-7; D gene: TRBD2; V gene: TRBV28; CDR3 protein: CASSSLGGSSYEQYF; CDR3 DNA: TGTGCCAGCAGTTCCCTTGGCGGGAGTTCCTACGAGCAGTACTTC
clone size: few; J gene: TRBJ1-1; D gene: NA; V gene: TRBV3-1; CDR3 protein: CASSQGGSDTEAFF; CDR3 DNA: TGTGCCAGCAGCCAAGGGGGGTCGGACACTGAAGCTTTCTTT
clone size: few; J gene: TRBJ1-4; D gene: NA; V gene: TRBV19; CDR3 protein: CASSIRPTANEKLFF; CDR3 DNA: TGTGCCAGTAGTATCCGGCCGACGGCTAATGAAAAACTGTTTTTT
clone size: many; J gene: TRBJ2-7; D gene: NA; V gene: TRBV29-1; CDR3 protein: CSGRSSYEQYF; CDR3 DNA: TGCAGCGGTCGATCCTCCTACGAGCAGTACTTC
clone size: NA; J gene: TRBJ1-5; D gene: NA; V gene: TRBV20-1; CDR3 protein: CSARRISNQPQHF; CDR3 DNA: TGCAGTGCTAGAAGGATTAGCAATCAGCCCCAGCATTTT
clone size: many; J gene: TRBJ2-2; D gene: TRBD1; V gene: TRBV20-1; CDR3 protein: CSARKGDRRGTGELFF; CDR3 DNA: TGCAGTGCTAGAAAGGGGGACAGGAGAGGGACCGGGGAGCTGTTTTTT
clone size: NA; J gene: TRBJ1-5; D gene: NA; V gene: TRBV20-1; CDR3 protein: CSARRRLGHNQPQHF; CDR3 DNA: TGCAGTGCTAGGCGGAGGCTAGGGCACAATCAGCCCCAGCATTTT
clone size: many; J gene: TRBJ2-1; D gene: TRBD2; V gene: TRBV18; CDR3 protein: CASSPSTSGGDGEQFF; CDR3 DNA: TGTGCCAGCTCACCTTCGACTAGCGGGGGAGATGGTGAGCAGTTCTTC
clone size: many; J gene: TRBJ2-5; D gene: TRBD2; V gene: TRBV30; CDR3 protein: CAWSVVAGQETQYF; CDR3 DNA: TGTGCCTGGAGTGTGGTAGCGGGCCAAGAGACCCAGTACTTC
clone size: NA; J gene: TRBJ1-4; D gene: TRBD1; V gene: TRBV30; CDR3 protein: CAWSRQGGEKLFF; CDR3 DNA: TGTGCCTGGAGTCGACAGGGAGGTGAAAAACTGTTTTTT
clone size: many; J gene: TRBJ2-5; D gene: NA; V gene: TRBV14; CDR3 protein: CASSQQDWYQETQYF; CDR3 DNA: TGTGCCAGCAGCCAACAGGATTGGTACCAAGAGACCCAGTACTTC
clone size: few; J gene: TRBJ2-4; D gene: NA; V gene: TRBV20-1; CDR3 protein: CSARDLAGSKNIQYF; CDR3 DNA: TGCAGTGCTAGAGATTTGGCGGGATCCAAAAACATTCAGTACTTC
clone size: many; J gene: TRBJ2-7; D gene: NA; V gene: TRBV20-1; CDR3 protein: CSASRDNAYEQYF; CDR3 DNA: TGCAGTGCAAGTCGGGACAACGCCTACGAGCAGTACTTC
clone size: many; J gene: TRBJ1-5; D gene: TRBD1; V gene: TRBV28; CDR3 protein: CASSLTGEFQPQHF; CDR3 DNA: TGTGCCAGCAGTTTGACAGGGGAGTTCCAGCCCCAGCATTTT
clone size: many; J gene: TRBJ2-7; D gene: TRBD2; V gene: TRBV20-1; CDR3 protein: CSARPWTSGGAREQYF; CDR3 DNA: TGCAGTGCTAGACCCTGGACTAGCGGGGGGGCCCGAGAGCAGTACTTC
clone size: many; J gene: TRBJ1-1; D gene: NA; V gene: TRBV3-1; CDR3 protein: CASSLRRTLNTEAFF; CDR3 DNA: TGTGCCAGCAGCCTCCGTCGGACCTTGAACACTGAAGCTTTCTTT
clone size: many; J gene: TRBJ2-1; D gene: TRBD2; V gene: TRBV7-9; CDR3 protein: CASSLAVSGGVNEQFF; CDR3 DNA: TGTGCCAGCAGCTTAGCTGTAAGCGGGGGCGTGAATGAGCAGTTCTTC
clone size: many; J gene: TRBJ2-2; D gene: TRBD1; V gene: TRBV4-3; CDR3 protein: CASGLQGDTGELFF; CDR3 DNA: TGCGCCAGTGGCCTACAGGGGGACACCGGGGAGCTGTTTTTT
clone size: NA; J gene: TRBJ2-2; D gene: NA; V gene: TRBV6-1; CDR3 protein: CASSRGRDAALFF; CDR3 DNA: TGTGCCAGCAGCCGCGGAAGGGACGCAGCGCTGTTTTTT
clone size: few; J gene: TRBJ2-1; D gene: NA; V gene: TRBV5-5; CDR3 protein: CASSLGNGEQFF; CDR3 DNA: TGTGCCAGCAGCTTGGGAAACGGTGAGCAGTTCTTC
clone size: NA; J gene: TRBJ2-3; D gene: NA; V gene: TRBV12-3/TRBV12-4; CDR3 protein: CASSRGGQGITDTQYF; CDR3 DNA: TGTGCCAGCAGCCGGGGGGGACAGGGTATCACAGATACGCAGTATTTT
clone size: few; J gene: TRBJ1-1; D gene: NA; V gene: TRBV29-1; CDR3 protein: CSVVLPGALNTEAFF; CDR3 DNA: TGCAGCGTTGTTCTCCCGGGAGCCTTGAACACTGAAGCTTTCTTT
clone size: many; J gene: TRBJ2-7; D gene: TRBD1; V gene: TRBV7-2; CDR3 protein: CASSSTGTGFRGQYF; CDR3 DNA: TGTGCCAGCAGCTCTACCGGGACAGGGTTTCGGGGGCAGTACTTC
clone size: NA; J gene: TRBJ1-2; D gene: TRBD1; V gene: TRBV3-1; CDR3 protein: CATTQHPRTGPSSYGYTF; CDR3 DNA: TGTGCCACCACCCAACACCCACGGACAGGGCCCTCCTCTTATGGCTACACCTTC
clone size: few; J gene: TRBJ2-3; D gene: TRBD2; V gene: TRBV12-3/TRBV12-4; CDR3 protein: CASSQNIAGVRTDTQYF; CDR3 DNA: TGTGCCAGCAGCCAAAATATAGCGGGAGTGAGGACAGATACGCAGTATTTT
clone size: many; J gene: TRBJ1-5; D gene: NA; V gene: TRBV7-9; CDR3 protein: CASSRDSGNQPQHF; CDR3 DNA: TGTGCCAGCAGCCGCGACAGTGGCAATCAGCCCCAGCATTTT
clone size: many; J gene: TRBJ2-3; D gene: NA; V gene: TRBV5-1; CDR3 protein: CASSLGDRSTDTQYF; CDR3 DNA: TGCGCCAGCAGCTTGGGGGACCGGAGCACAGATACGCAGTATTTT
clone size: many; J gene: TRBJ2-7; D gene: NA; V gene: TRBV5-1; CDR3 protein: CASSLSGYNEQYF; CDR3 DNA: TGCGCCAGCAGCTTGTCGGGGTACAACGAGCAGTACTTC
clone size: many; J gene: TRBJ2-1; D gene: NA; V gene: TRBV5-1; CDR3 protein: CASSLRSTYNEQFF; CDR3 DNA: TGCGCCAGCAGCTTGAGGTCCACTTACAATGAGCAGTTCTTC
clone size: many; J gene: TRBJ2-7; D gene: TRBD1; V gene: TRBV20-1; CDR3 protein: CSAPPSGGQGYEQYF; CDR3 DNA: TGCAGTGCCCCCCCATCGGGGGGACAGGGATACGAGCAGTACTTC
clone size: many; J gene: TRBJ1-3; D gene: NA; V gene: TRBV7-2; CDR3 protein: CASSPTRLLGNTIYF; CDR3 DNA: TGTGCCAGCAGTCCCACGCGTCTCCTCGGAAACACCATATATTTT
clone size: many; J gene: TRBJ2-3; D gene: NA; V gene: TRBV15; CDR3 protein: CATSGYSGASTDTQYF; CDR3 DNA: TGTGCCACCAGCGGTTATAGCGGAGCTAGCACAGATACGCAGTATTTT
clone size: many; J gene: TRBJ1-1; D gene: NA; V gene: TRBV27; CDR3 protein: CASSSRSEGGNTEAFF; CDR3 DNA: TGTGCCAGCAGTTCCCGGAGTGAGGGAGGCAACACTGAAGCTTTCTTT
clone size: many; J gene: TRBJ2-3; D gene: NA; V gene: TRBV7-2; CDR3 protein: CASSLSLRHPTDTQYF; CDR3 DNA: TGTGCCAGCAGCTTATCGTTACGCCACCCAACAGATACGCAGTATTTT
clone size: NA; J gene: TRBJ1-6; D gene: NA; V gene: TRBV5-6; CDR3 protein: CASSLYSNSPLHF; CDR3 DNA: TGTGCCAGCAGCCTCTACTCTAATTCACCCCTCCACTTT
clone size: many; J gene: TRBJ1-1; D gene: NA; V gene: TRBV27; CDR3 protein: CASSFGLAGTEAFF; CDR3 DNA: TGTGCCAGCAGTTTCGGTCTGGCGGGCACTGAAGCTTTCTTT
clone size: many; J gene: TRBJ2-5; D gene: TRBD2; V gene: TRBV7-2; CDR3 protein: CASSLASGPYQETQYF; CDR3 DNA: TGTGCCAGCAGCTTGGCTAGCGGGCCCTATCAAGAGACCCAGTACTTC
clone size: many; J gene: TRBJ1-2; D gene: TRBD1; V gene: TRBV12-3/TRBV12-4; CDR3 protein: CASSLGGTGSGYTF; CDR3 DNA: TGTGCCAGCAGTTTGGGAGGGACAGGGAGCGGCTACACCTTC
clone size: NA; J gene: TRBJ1-2; D gene: NA; V gene: TRBV6-2/TRBV6-3; CDR3 protein: CASRTTTRRGYTF; CDR3 DNA: TGTGCCAGCAGAACGACTACTCGGAGGGGCTACACCTTC
clone size: many; J gene: TRBJ1-2; D gene: NA; V gene: TRBV6-5; CDR3 protein: CASISPVTPNYGYTF; CDR3 DNA: TGTGCCAGCATCTCTCCGGTAACCCCTAACTATGGCTACACCTTC
clone size: many; J gene: TRBJ1-1; D gene: NA; V gene: TRBV18; CDR3 protein: CASSPRGPTEAFF; CDR3 DNA: TGTGCCAGCTCACCACGGGGGCCCACTGAAGCTTTCTTT
clone size: many; J gene: TRBJ1-1; D gene: TRBD1; V gene: TRBV5-1; CDR3 protein: CASSLQGGYTEAFF; CDR3 DNA: TGCGCCAGCAGCTTGCAGGGGGGGTACACTGAAGCTTTCTTT
clone size: few; J gene: TRBJ2-5; D gene: TRBD1; V gene: TRBV30; CDR3 protein: CAWSPARQGVRREAQYF; CDR3 DNA: TGTGCCTGGAGTCCCGCCCGGCAGGGGGTGCGTCGTGAGGCCCAGTACTTC